The next 14 T cell receptor beta chains were all read from a single sample in a study of T cell repertoires in cytomegalovirus infection. TCRdb analysed the reads with MiXCR anew, one entry per CDR3 protein. Here the sample spans fewer than 250,000 distinct CDR3 sequences, roughly an eighth being singletons. The sequenced material came from PBMCs. These receptors originate from a human donor in good health (CMV status not recorded). Some clones in this sample may be carry-over from other donors' samples.

V is TRBV5-4 and J is TRBJ2-5; a weak D match, TRBD1 (7 bases). Trimming pared 4 bases from V and 4 bases from J, leaving 14 bases between. The CDR3 sequence is 14 residues long. CDR1 and CDR2 from the germline V gene are SGHNT and YYREEE (reference sequence). For the CDR3, the DNA is TGTGCCAGCAGCGCCCAGGGGGGCCCAGAGACCCAGTACTTC. Encoded protein: CASSAQGGPETQYF.

In its sample, this clonotype was seen a few times. The V and J genes are TRBV29-1 and TRBJ2-3, with 9 bases that match TRBD2. This CDR3 spans 13 amino acids. Trimming removed 7 bases from V and 4 bases from J; junction bases left unmatched: 6. Looked up from germline, CDR1 is SQVTM and CDR2 is ANQGSEA. The CDR3 spells CSAAGGRPDTQYF. CDR3 DNA sequence: TGCAGCGCAGCGGGAGGCCGCCCAGATACGCAGTATTTT.

This clonotype was observed a handful of times. The V and J genes are TRBV4-3 and TRBJ2-5; no firm D call. V was clipped by 1 base and J by 5 bases, with 8 bases between them. The CDR3 totals 13 residues. Germline CDR1 reads LGHNA; CDR2 reads YSLEER. CDR3 region: CASSQAFGETQYF. The CDR3 coding sequence is TGCGCCAGCAGCCAAGCCTTCGGGGAGACCCAGTACTTC.

This clonotype has a handful of counts. A read error may produce the germline difference seen at one junction end. The chain uses TRBV7-9 and TRBJ2-7; perhaps TRBD1 as D (5 bases). This CDR3 comprises 14 residues. CDR1 is SEHNR and CDR2 is FQNEAQ in the germline V gene (reference sequence). The CDR3 sequence is CASSLDTLSSEQYF. The CDR3 coding sequence is TGTGCCAGCAGCTTGGACACCCTCTCCTCCGAGCAGTACTTC.

This clonotype showed up many times. The chain carries TRBV11-2 and TRBJ1-4; no definite D call. V was clipped by 7 bases and J by 7 bases, with 16 bases between them. CDR3 length: 14 residues. Germline V CDR1 and CDR2: SGHAT, FQNNGV. CDR3 nucleotide sequence: TGTGCCAGCACCCTTAGTGTGGCCGCTGAAAAACTGTTTTTT. Protein product: CASTLSVAAEKLFF.

The rearrangement links TRBV27 to TRBJ1-1; TRBD1 is a possible D gene (6 bases). Deletions cut 0 bases from V and 4 bases from J, with 12 bases between. Germline V gene lookup returns CDR1 MNHEY and CDR2 SMNVEV (reference sequence). This CDR3 contains 15 residues. The CDR3 protein is CASSLSKGGITEAFF. The CDR3 DNA sequence: TGTGCCAGCAGTTTATCGAAAGGGGGAATCACTGAAGCTTTCTTT.

This clonotype has more than one count but fewer than ten. The CDR3 DNA reads TGTGCCAGCAGCCACAGGGGGCCCGTCGATGGCTACACCTTC. It yields the protein CASSHRGPVDGYTF. This sequence joins TRBV3-1 and TRBJ1-2; 8 bases are a match to TRBD1. This CDR3 is built from 14 residues. CDR1 and CDR2 from the germline V gene are LGHDT and YNNKEL (reference sequence). Trimming at V came to 3 bases and at J to 6 bases, leaving 6 bases not matched to a gene.

The chain combines TRBV28 with TRBJ1-4; TRBD1 is a possible D gene (5 bases). The V gene's germline CDR1 is MDHEN and CDR2 SYDVKM. The CDR3 has 14 residues. V was clipped by 1 base and J by 8 bases, with 11 bases between them. The CDR3 coding sequence is TGTGCCAGCAGTTTATCTCAGGGATGGGAAAAACTGTTTTTT. Its protein product is CASSLSQGWEKLFF.

At least ten counts were recorded for this clonotype. The chain is built from TRBV7-9 and TRBJ2-1; D not resolved. The V gene's germline CDR1 is SEHNR and CDR2 FQNEAQ (reference sequence). The CDR3 has 13 residues. The ends were cut back, 3 bases at V and 8 bases at J, with 11 bases in the middle. CDR3 coding DNA: TGTGCCAGCAGCTTTGGTAGCTGGGATGAGCAGTTCTTC. Translating it yields CASSFGSWDEQFF.

The chain couples TRBV2 to TRBJ2-2; perhaps TRBD1 as D (5 bases). This CDR3 contains 14 residues. V was shortened by 6 bases and J by 6 bases, with 14 bases between the two germline ends. The germline CDR1 and CDR2 sequences are SNHLY and FYNNEI. The CDR3 bases are TGTGCCAGCAGACAGGTAGTTGCGGCCGGGGAGCTGTTTTTT. Its protein is CASRQVVAAGELFF.

This clonotype was counted between two and nine times. The CDR3 sequence: CASSLARQAGEQYF. Here the CDR3 DNA reads TGCGCCAGCAGCCTAGCCCGTCAGGCGGGTGAGCAGTACTTC. V is TRBV5-1 and J is TRBJ2-7; perhaps TRBD2 as D (5 bases). V lost 4 bases and J lost 7, with 18 bases in between. The germline gives CDR1 SGHRS, CDR2 YFSETQ. The CDR3 has 14 residues.

The rearrangement uses TRBV28 and TRBJ1-1; a weak D match, TRBD1 (5 bases). Germline loops: CDR1 MDHEN, CDR2 SYDVKM. The CDR3 contains 15 residues. V lost 4 bases and J 0 bases, leaving 12 bases between the germline ends. The CDR3 loop is CASSSPGSLNTEAFF. The CDR3 bases are TGTGCCAGCAGTTCTCCAGGGTCCTTGAACACTGAAGCTTTCTTT.

The V gene is TRBV10-3, the J gene TRBJ1-6; 7 bases map to TRBD1. Trimming removed 6 bases from V and 7 bases from J; junction bases left unmatched: 3. The CDR3 extends over 13 amino acids. Per the germline V gene, CDR1 is ENHRY and CDR2 is SYGVKD. CDR3 loop: CAIRTGENSPLHF. CDR3 bases: TGTGCCATCAGAACAGGGGAGAATTCACCCCTCCACTTT.

Concerning this clonotype itself: One end of the junction varies from germline; a read error may be responsible. V is TRBV5-1 and J is TRBJ1-1, with 9 bases matching TRBD1. The length of the CDR3 is 16 residues. The germline gives CDR1 SGHRS, CDR2 YFSETQ. CDR3: CASSLMTGGRNNEAFF. The CDR3 nucleotides are TGCGCCAGCAGCTTGATGACAGGGGGACGGAACAATGAAGCTTTCTTT. Together with reference TRBV5-1 and TRBJ1-1, the CDR3 gives the full variable domain: KAGVTQTPRYLIKTRGQQVTLSCSPISGHRSVSWYQQTPGQGLQFLFEYFSETQRNKGNFPGRFSGRQFSNSRSEMNVSTLELGDSALYLCASSLMTGGRNNEAFFGQGTRLTVV.